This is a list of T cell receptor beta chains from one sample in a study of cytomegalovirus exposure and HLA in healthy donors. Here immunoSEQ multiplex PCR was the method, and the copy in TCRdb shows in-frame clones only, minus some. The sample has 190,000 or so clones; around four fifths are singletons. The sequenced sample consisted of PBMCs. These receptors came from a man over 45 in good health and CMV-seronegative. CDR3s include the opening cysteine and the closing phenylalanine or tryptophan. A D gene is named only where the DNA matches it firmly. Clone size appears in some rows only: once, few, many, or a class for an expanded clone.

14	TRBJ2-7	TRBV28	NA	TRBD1	CASSSPQGAYEQYF	TGTGCCAGCAGTTCCCCGCAGGGGGCTTACGAGCAGTACTTC
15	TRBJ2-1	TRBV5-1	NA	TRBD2	CASSSGLAGTNEQFF	TGCGCCAGCAGCTCTGGACTAGCGGGAACGAATGAGCAGTTCTTC
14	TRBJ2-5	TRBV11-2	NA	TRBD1	CASSPTGVQETQYF	TGTGCCAGCAGCCCCACAGGGGTCCAAGAGACCCAGTACTTC
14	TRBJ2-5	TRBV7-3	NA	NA	CASSKQGVQETQYF	TGTGCCAGCAGCAAACAGGGAGTTCAAGAGACCCAGTACTTC
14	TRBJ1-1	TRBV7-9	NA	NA	CASSLSQGNTEAFF	TGTGCCAGCAGCTTAAGCCAGGGGAACACTGAAGCTTTCTTT
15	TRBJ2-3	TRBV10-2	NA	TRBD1	CASSGRGQRVDTQYF	TGCGCCAGCAGTGGCAGGGGGCAGAGGGTAGATACGCAGTATTTT
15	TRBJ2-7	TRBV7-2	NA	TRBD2	CASSLGGLELYEQYF	TGTGCCAGCAGCTTAGGAGGACTAGAGCTCTACGAGCAGTACTTC
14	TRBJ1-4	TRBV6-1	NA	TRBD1	CASSAGGAGEKLFF	TGTGCCAGCAGTGCAGGGGGCGCTGGTGAAAAACTGTTTTTT
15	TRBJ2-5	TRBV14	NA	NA	CASSQGRLARETQYF	TGTGCCAGCAGCCAAGGGAGGCTAGCGCGAGAGACCCAGTACTTC
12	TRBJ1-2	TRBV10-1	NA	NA	CASSLTDYGYTF	TGCGCCAGCAGCCTAACAGACTATGGCTACACCTTC
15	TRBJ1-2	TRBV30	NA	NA	CAWTDKYQANYGYTF	TGTGCCTGGACCGACAAGTACCAGGCGAACTATGGCTACACCTTC
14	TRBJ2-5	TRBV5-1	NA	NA	CASSSPNPRETQYF	TGCGCCAGCAGCTCTCCCAACCCGAGGGAGACCCAGTACTTC
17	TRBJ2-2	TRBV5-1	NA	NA	CASSFSGQRSVTGELFF	TGCGCCAGCAGCTTCAGCGGACAGCGAAGTGTGACCGGGGAGCTGTTTTTT
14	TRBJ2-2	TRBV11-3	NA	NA	CASSGTRLTGELFF	TGTGCCAGCAGTGGGACAAGGCTCACCGGGGAGCTGTTTTTT
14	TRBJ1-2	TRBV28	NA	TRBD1	CASSFLDRAGGYTF	TGTGCCAGCAGTTTTTTGGACAGGGCGGGCGGCTACACCTTC
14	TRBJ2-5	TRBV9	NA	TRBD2	CASSTRGGAETQYF	TGTGCCAGCAGCACGCGGGGGGGGGCGGAGACCCAGTACTTC
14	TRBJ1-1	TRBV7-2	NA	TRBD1	CASSIQGDFTEAFF	TGTGCCAGCAGCATACAGGGGGACTTCACTGAAGCTTTCTTT
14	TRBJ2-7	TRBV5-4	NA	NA	CASSLVGTGYEQYF	TGTGCCAGCAGCTTGGTTGGGACTGGGTACGAGCAGTACTTC
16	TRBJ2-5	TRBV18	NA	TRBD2	CASSMSLTSGTETQYF	TGTGCCAGCTCAATGTCTCTGACTAGCGGGACTGAGACCCAGTACTTC
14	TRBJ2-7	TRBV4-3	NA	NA	CASSQGGVSYEQYF	TGCGCCAGCAGCCAAGGCGGAGTCTCCTACGAGCAGTACTTC
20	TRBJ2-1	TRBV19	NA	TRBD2	CASSIEFSGGARHRYNEQFF	TGTGCCAGTAGTATCGAGTTTAGCGGGGGGGCTCGGCACCGATACAATGAGCAGTTCTTC
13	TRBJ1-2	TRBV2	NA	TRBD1	CASALGGNYGYTF	TGTGCCAGCGCCCTAGGGGGCAACTATGGCTACACCTTC
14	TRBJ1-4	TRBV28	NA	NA	CASNTRAVNEKLFF	TGTGCCAGCAACACGCGGGCAGTTAATGAAAAACTGTTTTTT
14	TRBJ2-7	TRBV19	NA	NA	CASSTRAAPYEQYF	TGTGCCAGTAGTACTCGAGCGGCCCCCTACGAGCAGTACTTC
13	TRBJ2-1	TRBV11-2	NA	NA	CASSGQLANEQFF	TGTGCCAGCAGCGGGCAGCTCGCTAATGAGCAGTTCTTC
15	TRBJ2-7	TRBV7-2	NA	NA	CASSSPGTLSYEQYF	TGTGCCAGCAGCTCCCCCGGGACTCTCTCCTACGAGCAGTACTTC
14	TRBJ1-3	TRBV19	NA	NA	CASSDSHSGNTIYF	TGTGCCAGTAGTGACAGTCATTCTGGGAACACCATATATTTT
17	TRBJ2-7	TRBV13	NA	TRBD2	CASSLSVIAGDSYEQYF	TGTGCCAGCAGCTTATCGGTGATAGCGGGGGACTCCTACGAGCAGTACTTC
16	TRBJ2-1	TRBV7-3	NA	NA	CASSLRSGGSYNEQFF	TGTGCCAGCAGCTTAAGGTCCGGAGGGTCCTACAATGAGCAGTTCTTC
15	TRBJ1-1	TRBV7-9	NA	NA	CSSSLAREASTEAFF	TGTTCCAGCAGCTTAGCGAGGGAAGCGAGCACTGAAGCTTTCTTT
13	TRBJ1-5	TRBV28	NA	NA	CASSLQGRQPQHF	TGTGCCAGCAGTTTACAGGGGCGTCAGCCCCAGCATTTT
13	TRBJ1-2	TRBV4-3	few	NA	CASSLTRKGNYTF	TGCGCCAGCAGCCTAACTAGGAAGGGTAACTACACCTTC
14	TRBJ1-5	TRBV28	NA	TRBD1	CASTKQGASQPQHF	TGTGCCAGCACCAAACAGGGGGCGTCTCAGCCCCAGCATTTT
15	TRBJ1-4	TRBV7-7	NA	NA	CASSSGFSTNEKLFF	TGTGCTAGCAGCTCCGGGTTCTCAACTAATGAAAAACTGTTTTTT
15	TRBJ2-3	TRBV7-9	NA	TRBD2	CASSLRAGKSDTQYF	TGTGCCAGCAGCCTGCGAGCGGGAAAATCGGATACGCAGTATTTT
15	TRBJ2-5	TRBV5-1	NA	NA	CASSLVGTYQETQYF	TGCGCCAGCAGCTTGGTAGGGACATACCAAGAGACCCAGTACTTC
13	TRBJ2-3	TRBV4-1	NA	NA	CASSTREEDTQYF	TGCGCCAGCAGCACGCGAGAAGAAGATACGCAGTATTTT
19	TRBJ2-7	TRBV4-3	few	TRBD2	CASSQKLLSGTSEIYEQYF	TGCGCCAGCAGCCAAAAGCTACTTTCGGGGACTAGCGAGATCTACGAGCAGTACTTC
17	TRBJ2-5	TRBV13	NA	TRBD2	CASSLDTSAGGQETQYF	TGTGCCAGCAGCTTAGACACCTCGGCGGGAGGGCAAGAGACCCAGTACTTC
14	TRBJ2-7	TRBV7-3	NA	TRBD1	CASSPGQGPYEQYF	TGTGCCAGCAGCCCTGGACAGGGGCCCTACGAGCAGTACTTC
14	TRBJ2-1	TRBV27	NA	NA	CASSFVAVRNEQFF	TGTGCCAGCAGTTTTGTGGCTGTCCGCAATGAGCAGTTCTTC
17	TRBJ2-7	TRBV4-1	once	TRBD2	CASSQERTSGRGREQYF	TGCGCCAGCAGCCAAGAGCGGACTAGCGGGAGGGGGCGCGAGCAGTACTTC
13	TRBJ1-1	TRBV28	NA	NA	CASILQGNTEAFF	TGTGCCAGCATCCTGCAGGGGAACACTGAAGCTTTCTTT
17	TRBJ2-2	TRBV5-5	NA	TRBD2	CASSRNGGAGFAGELFF	TGTGCCAGCAGCCGGAACGGGGGGGCGGGTTTCGCCGGGGAGCTGTTTTTT
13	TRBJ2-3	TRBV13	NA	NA	CASSLLGADTQYF	TGTGCCAGCAGCTTACTAGGGGCAGATACGCAGTATTTT
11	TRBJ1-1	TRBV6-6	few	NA	CASRMAIDLLF	TGTGCCAGCAGAATGGCTATCGACTTGCTCTTT
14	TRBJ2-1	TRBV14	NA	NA	CASSHVGQYNEQFF	TGTGCCAGCAGCCACGTAGGACAGTACAATGAGCAGTTCTTC
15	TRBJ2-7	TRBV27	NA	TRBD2	CASSFLAGTPYEQYF	TGTGCCAGCAGTTTTTTAGCGGGGACCCCCTACGAGCAGTACTTC
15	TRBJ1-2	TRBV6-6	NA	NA	CASLREVAGNYGYTF	TGTGCCAGCCTTAGGGAAGTAGCGGGAAACTATGGCTACACCTTC
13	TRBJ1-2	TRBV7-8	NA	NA	CASSLSQGYGYTF	TGTGCCAGCAGCTTAAGTCAGGGATATGGCTACACCTTC
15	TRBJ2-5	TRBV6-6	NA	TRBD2	CASSRGLAGRETQYF	TGTGCCAGCAGCCGCGGACTAGCGGGGAGAGAGACCCAGTACTTC
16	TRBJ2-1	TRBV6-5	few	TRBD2	CASSSLLAGYSNEQFF	TGTGCCAGCAGTTCCCTCCTAGCGGGGTATTCCAATGAGCAGTTCTTC
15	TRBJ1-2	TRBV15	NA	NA	CATSREVRDWHGYTF	TGTGCCACCAGCAGAGAGGTCAGGGATTGGCATGGCTACACCTTC
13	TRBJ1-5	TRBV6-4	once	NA	CASSPQGNQPQHF	TGTGCCAGCAGCCCCCAGGGGAATCAGCCCCAGCATTTT
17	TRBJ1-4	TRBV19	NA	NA	CASSILGASLTNEKLFF	TGTGCCAGTAGTATATTAGGGGCTTCCCTTACCAATGAAAAACTGTTTTTT
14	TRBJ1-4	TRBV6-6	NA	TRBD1	CASNTGTGNEKLFF	TGTGCCAGCAACACCGGGACAGGGAACGAAAAACTGTTTTTT
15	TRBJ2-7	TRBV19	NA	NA	CASSIRAGSLYEQYF	TGTGCCAGTAGTATTCGCGCGGGTTCTCTCTACGAGCAGTACTTC
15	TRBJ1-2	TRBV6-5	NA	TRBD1	CASRMRQGINYGYTF	TGTGCCAGCAGGATGCGACAGGGAATAAACTATGGCTACACCTTC